This T cell receptor (beta chain) appears in the sequencing data of a study of blood T cell repertoires in COVID-19. Study information: Samples representing acute and convalescent COVID-19 were sourced from the United States, Italy and Spain. The cDNA or gDNA used as material had been derived from T cells, B-cell-depleted T cells, or PBMCs.

V trimming: 0 bases; J trimming: 1 base; junction bases outside the gene matches: 4. Germline assignment: CDR1 MNHEY and CDR2 SMNVEV (reference sequence). This CDR3 comprises 16 residues. Original analysis: Amplified reference gene primers provided the basis for estimating nucleated cell counts. Profiled with immunoSEQ multiplex PCR; TCRdb holds only in-frame clones, not every one. D and trimming come from the DNA, and the V and J calls and clone size come from that table. The table shows fewer than 150,000 clones, with more than 75% occurring only once. This TCR was recovered from a woman aged 40 to 50 with acute or convalescent COVID-19. This sequence joins TRBV27 and TRBJ1-1; TRBD1 matches at 8 bases. What was sequenced was peripheral blood. CDR3 nucleotide sequence: TGTGCCAGCAGTTTATCCGGGACAGGTGGGAACACTGAAGCTTTCTTT. Residues: CASSLSGTGGNTEAFF.